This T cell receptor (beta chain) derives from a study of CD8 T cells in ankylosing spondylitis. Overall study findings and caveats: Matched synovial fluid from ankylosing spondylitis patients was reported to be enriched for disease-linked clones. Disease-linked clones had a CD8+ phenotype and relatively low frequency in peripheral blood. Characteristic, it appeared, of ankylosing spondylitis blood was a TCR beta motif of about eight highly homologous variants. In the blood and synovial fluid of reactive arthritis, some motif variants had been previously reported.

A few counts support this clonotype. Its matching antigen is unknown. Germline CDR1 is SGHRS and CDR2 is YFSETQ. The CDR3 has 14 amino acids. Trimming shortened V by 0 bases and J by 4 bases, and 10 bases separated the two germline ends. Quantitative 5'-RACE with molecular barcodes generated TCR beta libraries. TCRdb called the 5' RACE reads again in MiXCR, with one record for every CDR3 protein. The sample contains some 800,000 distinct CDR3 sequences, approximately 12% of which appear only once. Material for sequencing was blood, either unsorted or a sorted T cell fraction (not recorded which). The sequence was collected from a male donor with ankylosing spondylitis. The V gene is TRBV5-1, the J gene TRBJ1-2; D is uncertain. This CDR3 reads CASSLVEGFYGYTF. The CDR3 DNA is TGCGCCAGCAGCTTGGTTGAAGGGTTCTATGGCTACACCTTC.